The rows below give T cell receptor beta chains drawn from one sample of a study of CXCR3-negative and CXCR3-positive naive CD8 T cells. TCRdb reworked the 5' RACE reads into one entry per CDR3 protein, no DNA. Its table records 6,000 to 7,000 distinct CDR3 sequences. Sample: naive CXCR3+ CD8+ T cells from blood. The source of these receptors is a human donor in good health. Some clones in this sample may be carry-over from other donors' samples. The CDR3 runs from the conserved cysteine through the conserved F or W. Expanded clones get a size class; other rows say once, few or many, or leave the size out.

size: -
length: 17
J: TRBJ1-1
V: TRBV5-4
CDR3: CASSPPGQGLPVTEAFF

size: medium-sized
length: 15
J: TRBJ2-5
V: TRBV6-5
CDR3: CASSYDPGGSETQYF

size: medium-sized
length: 12
J: TRBJ2-1
V: TRBV7-2
CDR3: CASSLANNEQFF

size: medium-sized
length: 17
J: TRBJ2-2
V: TRBV20-1
CDR3: CSAAPPWGSANTGELFF

size: medium-sized
length: 16
J: TRBJ2-1
V: TRBV29-1
CDR3: CSVEDRLAEIYNEQFF

size: -
length: 14
J: TRBJ2-1
V: TRBV29-1
CDR3: CSALGTSGYNEQFF

size: medium-sized
length: 13
J: TRBJ2-5
V: TRBV7-7
CDR3: CASSLVQQETQYF

size: medium-sized
length: 15
J: TRBJ2-1
V: TRBV21-1
CDR3: CASSKAQGATDEQFF

size: medium-sized
length: 18
J: TRBJ2-1
V: TRBV20-1
CDR3: CSAWDSDIAGSSYNEQFF

size: medium-sized
length: 16
J: TRBJ2-3
V: TRBV15
CDR3: CATSRDRQGYTDTQYF

size: medium-sized
length: 12
J: TRBJ1-2
V: TRBV19
CDR3: CASGTGAHGYTF

size: -
length: 13
J: TRBJ2-7
V: TRBV20-1
CDR3: CISTWDSTYEQYF

size: medium-sized
length: 16
J: TRBJ2-4
V: TRBV27
CDR3: CASSTIAGGAKNIQYF

size: medium-sized
length: 16
J: TRBJ1-5
V: TRBV19
CDR3: CASSRFAGDGGQPQHF

size: -
length: 16
J: TRBJ1-6
V: TRBV2
CDR3: CASSGTRGQIGSPLHF

size: -
length: 18
J: TRBJ2-1
V: TRBV20-1
CDR3: CSASQDTSGRARGYEQFF

size: -
length: 17
J: TRBJ2-1
V: TRBV4-1
CDR3: CASSQEGPGLALYEQFF

size: -
length: 13
J: TRBJ2-7
V: TRBV27
CDR3: CASSFYGDYEQYF

size: medium-sized
length: 13
J: TRBJ2-5
V: TRBV7-9
CDR3: CASSPLDVETQYF

size: -
length: 16
J: TRBJ2-7
V: TRBV12-3/TRBV12-4
CDR3: CASRKDTGGPSYEQYF

size: medium-sized
length: 11
J: TRBJ1-1
V: TRBV29-1
CDR3: CSGRGNTEAFF

size: -
length: 14
J: TRBJ1-1
V: TRBV5-4
CDR3: CASSLSGMNTEAFF

size: medium-sized
length: 14
J: TRBJ2-6
V: TRBV9
CDR3: CASKRGSGANVLTF

size: medium-sized
length: 16
J: TRBJ2-2
V: TRBV11-1
CDR3: CASRKLEGRNTGELFF

size: medium-sized
length: 15
J: TRBJ2-1
V: TRBV7-6
CDR3: CASSPGTSVYNEQFF

size: medium-sized
length: 16
J: TRBJ2-1
V: TRBV13
CDR3: CASSLGLAGALNEQFF

size: -
length: 16
J: TRBJ1-1
V: TRBV11-2
CDR3: CASTTHRTASNTEAFF

size: medium-sized
length: 14
J: TRBJ2-5
V: TRBV29-1
CDR3: CSVQLAGGGETQYF

size: -
length: 15
J: TRBJ2-7
V: TRBV28
CDR3: CASSKRAGGPYEQYF

size: medium-sized
length: 13
J: TRBJ2-7
V: TRBV20-1
CDR3: CSARGLAEVEQYF

size: -
length: 14
J: TRBJ2-7
V: TRBV20-1
CDR3: CSASFAGQGYEQYF

size: -
length: 17
J: TRBJ2-1
V: TRBV20-1
CDR3: CSAPQGPQQAENNEQFF

size: -
length: 13
J: TRBJ2-7
V: TRBV29-1
CDR3: CSVVLATPGEQYF